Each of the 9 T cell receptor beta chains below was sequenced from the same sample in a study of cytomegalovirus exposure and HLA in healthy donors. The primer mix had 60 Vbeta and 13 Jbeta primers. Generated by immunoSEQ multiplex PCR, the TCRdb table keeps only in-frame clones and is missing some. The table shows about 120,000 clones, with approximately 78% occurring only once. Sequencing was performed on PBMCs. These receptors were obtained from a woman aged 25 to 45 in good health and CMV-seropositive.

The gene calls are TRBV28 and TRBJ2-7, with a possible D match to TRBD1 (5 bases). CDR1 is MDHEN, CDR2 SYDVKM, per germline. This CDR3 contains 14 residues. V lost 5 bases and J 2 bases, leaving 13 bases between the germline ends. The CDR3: CASSPPTGTYEQYF. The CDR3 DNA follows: TGTGCCAGCAGTCCCCCTACAGGCACCTACGAGCAGTACTTC.

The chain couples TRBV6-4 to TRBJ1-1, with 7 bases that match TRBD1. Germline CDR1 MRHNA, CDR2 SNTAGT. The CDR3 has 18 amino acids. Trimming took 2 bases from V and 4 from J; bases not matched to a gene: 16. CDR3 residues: CASSDPGQTLTIGTEAFF. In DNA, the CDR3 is TGTGCCAGCAGTGACCCGGGACAGACGCTCACAATCGGCACTGAAGCTTTCTTT.

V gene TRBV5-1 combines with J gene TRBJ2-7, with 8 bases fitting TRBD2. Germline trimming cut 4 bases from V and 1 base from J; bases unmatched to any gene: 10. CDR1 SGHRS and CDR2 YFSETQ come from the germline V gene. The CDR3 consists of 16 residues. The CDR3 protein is CASSDQLGGGSYEQYF. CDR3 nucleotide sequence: TGCGCCAGCAGCGACCAACTCGGGGGGGGATCCTACGAGCAGTACTTC.

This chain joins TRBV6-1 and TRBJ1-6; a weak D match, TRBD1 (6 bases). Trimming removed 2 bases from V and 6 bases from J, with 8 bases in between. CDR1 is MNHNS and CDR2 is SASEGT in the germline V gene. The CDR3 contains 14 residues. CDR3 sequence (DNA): TGTGCCAGCAGTGAACAGGGGCCTAATTCACCCCTCCACTTT. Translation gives CASSEQGPNSPLHF.

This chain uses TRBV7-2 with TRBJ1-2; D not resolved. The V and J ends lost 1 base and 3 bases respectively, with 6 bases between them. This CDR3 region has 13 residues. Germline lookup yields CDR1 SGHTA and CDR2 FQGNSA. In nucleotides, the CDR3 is TGTGCCAGCAGCTTAGGTCAGGACTATGGCTACACCTTC. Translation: CASSLGQDYGYTF.

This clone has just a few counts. The CDR3 loop reads CASRNGQKDAYEQYF. The CDR3 region has the DNA TGTGCCAGCAGAAACGGACAGAAGGATGCCTACGAGCAGTACTTC. V is TRBV6-5 and J is TRBJ2-7; D may be TRBD1 (6 bases). This CDR3 has 15 amino acids. Germline CDR1 and CDR2: MNHEY and SVGAGI. The V end lost 6 bases, the J end lost 2 bases, and 17 bases lay between the germline ends.

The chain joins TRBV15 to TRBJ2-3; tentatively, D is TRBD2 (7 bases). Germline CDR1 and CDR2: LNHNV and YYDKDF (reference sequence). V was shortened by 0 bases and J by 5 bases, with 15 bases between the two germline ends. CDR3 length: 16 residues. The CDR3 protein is CATSRDFAGAIDTQYF. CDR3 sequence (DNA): TGTGCCACCAGCAGAGATTTCGCGGGGGCGATAGATACGCAGTATTTT.

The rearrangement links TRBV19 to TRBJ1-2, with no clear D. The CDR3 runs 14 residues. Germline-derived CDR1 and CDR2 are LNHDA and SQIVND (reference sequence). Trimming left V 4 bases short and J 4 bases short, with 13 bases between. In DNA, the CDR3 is TGTGCCAGTAGTAAATGGGGAGATCGCTATGGCTACACCTTC. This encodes CASSKWGDRYGYTF.

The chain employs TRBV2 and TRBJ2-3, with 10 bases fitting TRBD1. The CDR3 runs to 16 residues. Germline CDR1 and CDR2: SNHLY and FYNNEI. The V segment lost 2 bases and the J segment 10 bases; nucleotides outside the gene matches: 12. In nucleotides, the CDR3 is TGTGCCAGCAGTGAATTGGGGACAGGGGCCCCCGGTTCGCAGTATTTT. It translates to CASSELGTGAPGSQYF.